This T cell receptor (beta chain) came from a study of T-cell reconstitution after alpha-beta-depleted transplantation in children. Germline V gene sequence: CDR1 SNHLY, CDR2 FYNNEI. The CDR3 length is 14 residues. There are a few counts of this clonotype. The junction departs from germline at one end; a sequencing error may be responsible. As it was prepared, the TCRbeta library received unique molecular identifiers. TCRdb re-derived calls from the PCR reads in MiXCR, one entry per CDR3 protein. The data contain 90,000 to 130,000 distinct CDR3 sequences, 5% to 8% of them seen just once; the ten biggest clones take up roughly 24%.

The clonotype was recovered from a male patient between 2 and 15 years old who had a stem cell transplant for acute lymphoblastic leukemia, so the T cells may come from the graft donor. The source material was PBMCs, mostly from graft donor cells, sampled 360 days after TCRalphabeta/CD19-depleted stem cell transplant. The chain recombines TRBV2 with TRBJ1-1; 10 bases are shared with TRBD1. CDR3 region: CASSAETGGSAASF. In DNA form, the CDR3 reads TGTGCCAGCAGTGCGGAGACAGGGGGCTCAGCAGCTTCCTTT.